These 9 T cell receptor beta chains came from one sample sequenced in a study of shared clonotypes between healthy human individuals. Clones were read by immunoSEQ multiplex PCR, and TCRdb kept only the in-frame ones, dropping some. This sample has about 2.4 million clones, with under 95% found just once. Material for sequencing was naive CD4+ T cells from PBMCs. Subset indicated: CD45RA+ positively selected. The receptors derive from a man between 18 and 35 years old in good health. Some clones in this sample may be carry-over from other donors' samples.

The chain carries TRBV5-1 and TRBJ1-4; D call uncertain. V gave up 1 base and J gave up 4 bases, with 5 bases separating them. Germline lookup yields CDR1 SGHRS and CDR2 YFSETQ. The CDR3 contains 13 residues. CDR3 protein: CASSLKDNEKLFF. In nucleotides, the CDR3 is TGCGCCAGCAGCTTGAAAGATAATGAAAAACTGTTTTTT.

This clone was seen only once. The chain is built from TRBV6-5 and TRBJ2-7; no clear D. From germline, CDR1 is MNHEY and CDR2 SVGAGI. The CDR3 covers 14 residues. The V end lost 0 bases, the J end lost 3 bases, and 9 bases lay between the germline ends. The DNA for the CDR3 is TGTGCCAGCAGTTACTCGAATGGGGACTACGAGCAGTACTTC. Translated: CASSYSNGDYEQYF.

This rearrangement joins TRBV7-9 to TRBJ2-5; weak D call: TRBD1 (7 bases). This CDR3 contains 15 residues. In germline, CDR1 is SEHNR, CDR2 FQNEAQ (reference sequence). V lost 6 bases and J 5 bases, leaving 19 bases between the germline ends. CDR3 in DNA: TGTGCCAGCAGTTGGAGGGCAGGGGGTCCGGAGACCCAGTACTTC. Translating it yields CASSWRAGGPETQYF.

The chain joins TRBV5-1 to TRBJ2-3; perhaps TRBD1 as D (6 bases). The CDR3 sequence is 18 residues long. Germline assignment: CDR1 SGHRS and CDR2 YFSETQ. Between the trimmed V and J ends, which lost 1 base and 2 bases, there was a span of 20 bases. The CDR3 DNA sequence: TGCGCCAGCAGCTTGATAGGAGGAACACAGGGATACACAGATACGCAGTATTTT. Its translation is CASSLIGGTQGYTDTQYF.

Points on this clone: Different DNA sequences within this sample yield the same CDR3. V is TRBV27 and J is TRBJ2-6; D remains unclear. Germline V gene lookup returns CDR1 MNHEY and CDR2 SMNVEV (reference sequence). V lost 4 bases, J lost 4 bases, and 8 bases lay in between. The CDR3 is 14 residues long. The CDR3 coding sequence is TGTGCCAGCAGTTCCCCTCCAGGGGCCAACGTCCTGACTTTC. The encoded protein is CASSSPPGANVLTF.

Concerning this clone: In the same sample, other DNA sequences code for this CDR3. The CDR3 region is CASSLNLQETQYF. For the CDR3, the DNA is TGCGCCAGCAGCTTAAACCTTCAAGAGACCCAGTACTTC. The chain links TRBV5-1 to TRBJ2-5; D is unresolved. The CDR3 length is 13 residues. Trimming removed 2 bases from V and 2 bases from J, with 7 bases in between. CDR1 and CDR2 (germline): SGHRS, YFSETQ.

Notes on this clone: The sample carries other DNA sequences with the same CDR3. Written as DNA, the CDR3 is TGTGCCAGCAGCCCCGGGACAGGGGACCAGCCCCAGCATTTT. This gives the protein CASSPGTGDQPQHF. This rearrangement joins TRBV28 to TRBJ1-5, with 10 bases identical to TRBD1. Germline assignment: CDR1 MDHEN and CDR2 SYDVKM. The V and J ends lost 6 bases and 7 bases, in that order; junction bases with no gene match: 6. CDR3 size: 14 residues.

The rearrangement uses TRBV6-5 and TRBJ1-4; tentatively, D is TRBD1 (6 bases). V dropped 6 bases and J dropped 8 bases, with 16 bases sitting between them. There are 14 residues in the CDR3. Germline CDR1 is MNHEY and CDR2 is SVGAGI. The CDR3 here is CASSNTGRGEKLFF. The CDR3 DNA is TGTGCCAGCAGCAATACAGGGAGAGGCGAAAAACTGTTTTTT.

The chain combines TRBV25-1 with TRBJ2-3, with TRBD2 as a possible D gene (6 bases). This CDR3 contains 14 residues. Trimming removed 6 bases from V and 2 bases from J, with 12 bases in between. Germline V lookup: CDR1 MGHDK, CDR2 SYGVNS. The DNA for the CDR3 is TGTGCCAGCAGGGACCGACTAGTCACAGATACGCAGTATTTT. It encodes CASRDRLVTDTQYF. The full variable domain, rest sourced from reference TRBV25-1 and TRBJ2-3, is EADIYQTPRYLVIGTGKKITLECSQTMGHDKMYWYQQDPGMELHLIHYSYGVNSTEKGDLSSESTVSRIRTEHFPLTLESARPSHTSQYLCASRDRLVTDTQYFGPGTRLTVL.